The 5 T cell receptor beta chains reported below all come from one sample, sequenced in a study of beta chain features in type 1 diabetes. The entirety of the isolated RNA underwent reverse transcription, so expressed TCRB transcripts were sequenced. Profiled with immunoSEQ multiplex PCR; TCRdb holds only in-frame clones, not every one. The sample lists tens of thousands of clones; roughly 31% were seen once. Sequences were obtained from stem cell memory CD4+ T cells from blood. All receptors derive from a woman aged 18-29 years in good health.

The genes are TRBV7-3 and TRBJ1-3, with TRBD1 as a possible D gene (5 bases). Trimming shortened V by 0 bases and J by 2 bases, and 11 bases separated the two germline ends. Per the germline V gene, CDR1 is SGHTA and CDR2 is FQGTGA. CDR3 size: 16 residues. The CDR3 region is CASSLTAGGAGNTIYF. The CDR3 DNA reads as TGTGCCAGCAGCTTAACTGCGGGGGGAGCTGGAAACACCATATATTTT.

The sample holds many counts of this clone. The sample contains more than one DNA sequence encoding this CDR3. V usage is TRBV29-1 and J usage is TRBJ2-1; TRBD2 is a possible D gene (6 bases). This CDR3 comprises 13 residues. Trimming removed 7 bases from V and 1 base from J, with 11 bases in between. Germline-derived CDR1 and CDR2 are SQVTM and ANQGSEA. The CDR3 spells CSAGRGSYNEQFF. The CDR3 DNA reads as TGCAGCGCTGGGCGGGGTTCCTACAATGAGCAGTTCTTC.

This chain links TRBV4-1 with TRBJ1-2, with TRBD1 identical over 9 bases. This CDR3 comprises 15 residues. The V segment lost 7 bases and the J segment 6 bases; nucleotides outside the gene matches: 12. Germline-derived CDR1 and CDR2 are MGHRA and YSYEKL. Written as DNA, the CDR3 is TGCGCCAGCACACGAGTACAGGGGGCGGTGGATGGCTACACCTTC. Translation gives CASTRVQGAVDGYTF.

The gene calls are TRBV5-6 and TRBJ2-7; 11 nucleotides match TRBD1. The V gene end was trimmed by 5 bases and the J gene end by 3 bases; junction bases not matched to a gene: 7. Germline V gene sequence: CDR1 SGHDT, CDR2 YYEEEE. CDR3 size: 15 residues. The CDR3 region has the DNA TGTGCCAGCAGTCCTGGACAGGGGGCCCACTACGAGCAGTACTTC. Translating gives CASSPGQGAHYEQYF.

This clone was observed a few times. This chain connects TRBV7-6 to TRBJ2-1, with 14 bases lining up with TRBD2. Germline V gives CDR1 SGHVS, CDR2 FNYEAQ. The trim removed 5 bases at V and 6 bases at J, leaving 6 bases unmatched. This CDR3 has 16 amino acids. The CDR3 DNA is TGTGCCAGCAGCCCGACGGGACTAGCGGGAGTCAATGAGCAGTTCTTC. Residues: CASSPTGLAGVNEQFF.